A selection of T cell receptor beta chains follows, all from one sample in a study of Tregs in tolerant kidney transplant recipients. The method was immunoSEQ multiplex PCR; TCRdb's version includes in-frame clones alone and lacks a portion of them. Seen here are about 21,000 clones, about 84% observed once, and the top ten hold about 26%. The material was CD8+ T cells from blood (PBMCs), obtained 6 months after the transplant. Receptors were obtained from a human patient who received a combined kidney and bone marrow transplant. T cells may partly derive from the graft donor. Both conserved end residues are part of each CDR3. Rows give clone size only sometimes, using once, few, many, or a class for an expanded clone.

V gene: TRBV7-6; clone size: -; CDR3 protein: CASSPGTSGPYEQYF
V gene: TRBV5-4; clone size: -; CDR3 protein: CASSLFAGDGYTF
V gene: TRBV4-1; clone size: few; CDR3 protein: CASSQVQGPHSGNTIYF
V gene: TRBV29-1; clone size: -; CDR3 protein: CSVEALDRNYGYTF
V gene: TRBV2; clone size: -; CDR3 protein: CASSEPRRTGSTDTQYF
V gene: TRBV13; clone size: -; CDR3 protein: CASSHDRTANTEAFF
V gene: TRBV7-9; clone size: -; CDR3 protein: CASSLFPRRGSRYEQYF
V gene: TRBV6-5; clone size: few; CDR3 protein: CASRLADTDTQYF
V gene: TRBV5-4; clone size: -; CDR3 protein: CASPEINTEAFF
V gene: TRBV19; clone size: -; CDR3 protein: CASSYSGGAYNEQFF
V gene: TRBV2; clone size: -; CDR3 protein: CASLTATGEGYGYTF
V gene: TRBV5-5; clone size: few; CDR3 protein: CASSPTTGGTGELFF
V gene: TRBV6-4; clone size: few; CDR3 protein: CASSDSREGTDTQYF
V gene: TRBV7-9; clone size: -; CDR3 protein: CASSLPQGNDYGYTF
V gene: TRBV6-1; clone size: -; CDR3 protein: CASSPGQGFHEQFF
V gene: TRBV5-8; clone size: -; CDR3 protein: CASSSLYNEQFF
V gene: TRBV27; clone size: -; CDR3 protein: CASRTGSLETQYF
V gene: TRBV10-3; clone size: -; CDR3 protein: CATTEASGLDTQYF
V gene: TRBV7-7; clone size: -; CDR3 protein: CASSLDPGKTQYF
V gene: TRBV4-3; clone size: once; CDR3 protein: CASSQGDSPFDYGYTF
V gene: TRBV6-5; clone size: -; CDR3 protein: CASSPFRTRQETQYF
V gene: TRBV14; clone size: -; CDR3 protein: CASSQDSGTGKSPLHF
V gene: TRBV19; clone size: -; CDR3 protein: CASSIGTVYGYTF
V gene: TRBV11-2; clone size: -; CDR3 protein: CASSSVSGEQYF
V gene: TRBV6-5; clone size: -; CDR3 protein: CASSDYSGNEQFF
V gene: TRBV5-4; clone size: -; CDR3 protein: CASSPNLPSSYNEQFF
V gene: TRBV4-3; clone size: -; CDR3 protein: CASSQDPQGASNEKLFF
V gene: TRBV9; clone size: -; CDR3 protein: CASSVDSGGKGGELFF
V gene: TRBV5-1; clone size: once; CDR3 protein: CASSPGDLGYTF
V gene: TRBV6-4; clone size: -; CDR3 protein: CASSDSESSYEQYF
V gene: TRBV7-3; clone size: once; CDR3 protein: CASSFGSGTQYF
V gene: TRBV14; clone size: -; CDR3 protein: CASSQHSPRFGLAGNEQFF
V gene: TRBV6-5; clone size: -; CDR3 protein: CASSFIAGLPSYEQYF
V gene: TRBV7-8; clone size: -; CDR3 protein: CASSLSPSGNYEQYF
V gene: TRBV7-9; clone size: many; CDR3 protein: CASSLAIEAGELFF
V gene: TRBV2; clone size: -; CDR3 protein: CASPSGGRTDTQYF
V gene: TRBV7-9; clone size: -; CDR3 protein: CASSLQNTEAFF
V gene: TRBV28; clone size: -; CDR3 protein: CASSPGTELQETQYF
V gene: TRBV30; clone size: few; CDR3 protein: CAWSVLALNYGYTF
V gene: TRBV2; clone size: -; CDR3 protein: CASSVGLTYEQYF
V gene: TRBV13; clone size: once; CDR3 protein: CASSLGQGRNTGELFF
V gene: TRBV7-3; clone size: once; CDR3 protein: CASSIGQGATEAFF
V gene: TRBV5-6; clone size: -; CDR3 protein: CASSLTGGNLYEQYF
V gene: TRBV29-1; clone size: -; CDR3 protein: CSVENKDRNYGYTF
V gene: TRBV29-1; clone size: -; CDR3 protein: CSVEGTDSNQPQHF
V gene: TRBV7-4; clone size: few; CDR3 protein: CASSVFSGNEQYF
V gene: TRBV4-1; clone size: -; CDR3 protein: CASSQSPPTGGISYEQYF